This TCR beta chain originates from a study of T cells of healthy individuals. TCRdb ran MiXCR on the 5' RACE reads and lists one entry per CDR3 protein. The sample includes more than 85,000 distinct CDR3 sequences, 15% to 20% seen only once; the top ten take about 6%. The length of the CDR3 is 13 residues. Trimming stripped 4 bases from V and 5 bases from J, with 9 bases between. Germline CDR1 reads KGHSH; CDR2 reads LQKENI. In this sample, this clonotype turned up many times. The chain is built from TRBV18 and TRBJ2-1; no reliable D call. This sequence originates from a human donor in good health. The CDR3 DNA reads as TGTGCCAGCTCACAATCTCACGACAATGAGCAGTTCTTC. Translation gives CASSQSHDNEQFF.